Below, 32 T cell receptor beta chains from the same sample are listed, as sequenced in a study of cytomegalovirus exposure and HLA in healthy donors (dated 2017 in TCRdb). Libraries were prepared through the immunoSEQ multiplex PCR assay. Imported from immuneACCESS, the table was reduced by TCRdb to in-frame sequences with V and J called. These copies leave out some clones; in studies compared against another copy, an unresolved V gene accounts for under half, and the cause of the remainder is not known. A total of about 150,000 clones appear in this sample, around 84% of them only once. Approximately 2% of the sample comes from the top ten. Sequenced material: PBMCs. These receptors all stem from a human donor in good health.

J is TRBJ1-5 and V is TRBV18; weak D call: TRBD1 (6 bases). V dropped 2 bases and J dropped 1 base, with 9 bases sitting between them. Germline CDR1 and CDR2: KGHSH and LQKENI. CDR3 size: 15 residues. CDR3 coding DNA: TGTGCCAGCTCACCAGGCAGGGGAAGCAATCAGCCCCAGCATTTT. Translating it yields CASSPGRGSNQPQHF.

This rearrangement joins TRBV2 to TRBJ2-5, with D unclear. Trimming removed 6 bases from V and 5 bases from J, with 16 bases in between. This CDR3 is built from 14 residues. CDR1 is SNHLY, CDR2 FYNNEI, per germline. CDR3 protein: CASSPIFSQETQYF. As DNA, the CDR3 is TGTGCCAGCAGCCCCATATTCTCCCAGGAGACCCAGTACTTC.

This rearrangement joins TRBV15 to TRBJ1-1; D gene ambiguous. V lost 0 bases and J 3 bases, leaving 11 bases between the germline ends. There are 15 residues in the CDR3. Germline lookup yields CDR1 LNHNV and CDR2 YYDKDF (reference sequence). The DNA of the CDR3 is TGTGCCACCAGCAGAGATGTTCAGAGGGACACTGAAGCTTTCTTT. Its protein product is CATSRDVQRDTEAFF.

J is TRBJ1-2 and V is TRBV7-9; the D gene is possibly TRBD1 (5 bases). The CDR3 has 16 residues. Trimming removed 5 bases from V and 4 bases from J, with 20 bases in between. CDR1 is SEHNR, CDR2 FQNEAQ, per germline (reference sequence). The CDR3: CASSGSGYLKRYGYTF. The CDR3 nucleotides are TGTGCCAGCAGCGGATCAGGGTACCTCAAGCGCTATGGCTACACCTTC.

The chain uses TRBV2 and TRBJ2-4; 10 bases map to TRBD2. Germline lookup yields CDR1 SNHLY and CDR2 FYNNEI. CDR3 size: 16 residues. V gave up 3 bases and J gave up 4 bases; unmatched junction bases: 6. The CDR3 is CASSETSGFLKNIQYF. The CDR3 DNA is TGTGCCAGCAGTGAGACTAGCGGGTTTCTTAAAAACATTCAGTACTTC.

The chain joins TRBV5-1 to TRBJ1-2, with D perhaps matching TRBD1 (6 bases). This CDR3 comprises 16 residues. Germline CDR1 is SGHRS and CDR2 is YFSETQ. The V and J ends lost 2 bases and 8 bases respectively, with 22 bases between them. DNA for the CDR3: TGCGCCAGCAGCTTCCAAGCCGCCGGGACAATGAGCGGCTACACCTTC. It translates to CASSFQAAGTMSGYTF.

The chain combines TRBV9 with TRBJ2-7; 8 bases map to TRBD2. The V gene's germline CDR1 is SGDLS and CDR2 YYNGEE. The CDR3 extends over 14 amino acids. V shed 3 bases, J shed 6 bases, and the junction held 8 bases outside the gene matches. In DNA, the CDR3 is TGTGCCAGCAGCGACGAAGCGGGAGTGGGCGAGCAGTACTTC. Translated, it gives CASSDEAGVGEQYF.

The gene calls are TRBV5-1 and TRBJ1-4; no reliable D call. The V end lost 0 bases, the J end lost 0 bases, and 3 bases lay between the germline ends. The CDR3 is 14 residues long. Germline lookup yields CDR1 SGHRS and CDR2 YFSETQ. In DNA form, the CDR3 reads TGCGCCAGCAGCTTGGCGGCAACTAATGAAAAACTGTTTTTT. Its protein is CASSLAATNEKLFF. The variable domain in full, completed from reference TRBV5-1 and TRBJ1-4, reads KAGVTQTPRYLIKTRGQQVTLSCSPISGHRSVSWYQQTPGQGLQFLFEYFSETQRNKGNFPGRFSGRQFSNSRSEMNVSTLELGDSALYLCASSLAATNEKLFFGSGTQLSVL.

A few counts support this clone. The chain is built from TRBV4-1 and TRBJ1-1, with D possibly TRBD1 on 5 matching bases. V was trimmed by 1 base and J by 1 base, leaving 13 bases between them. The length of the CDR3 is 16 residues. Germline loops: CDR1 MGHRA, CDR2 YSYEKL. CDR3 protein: CASSQVIRQPNTEAFF. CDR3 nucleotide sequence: TGCGCCAGCAGCCAAGTAATCCGACAGCCGAACACTGAAGCTTTCTTT.

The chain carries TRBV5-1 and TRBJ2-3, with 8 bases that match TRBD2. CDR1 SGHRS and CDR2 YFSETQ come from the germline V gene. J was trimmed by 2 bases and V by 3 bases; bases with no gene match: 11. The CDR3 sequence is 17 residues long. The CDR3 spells CASSSGTSADSTDTQYF. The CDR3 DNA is TGCGCCAGCAGCTCCGGGACTAGTGCGGACTCCACAGATACGCAGTATTTT.

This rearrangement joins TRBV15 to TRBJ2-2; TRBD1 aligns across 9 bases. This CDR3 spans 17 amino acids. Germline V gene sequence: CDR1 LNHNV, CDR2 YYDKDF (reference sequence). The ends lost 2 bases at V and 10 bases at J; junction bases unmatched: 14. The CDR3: CATSRPIGTGSSVELFF. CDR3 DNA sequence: TGTGCCACCAGCAGACCCATCGGGACAGGGAGTTCCGTGGAGCTGTTTTTT.

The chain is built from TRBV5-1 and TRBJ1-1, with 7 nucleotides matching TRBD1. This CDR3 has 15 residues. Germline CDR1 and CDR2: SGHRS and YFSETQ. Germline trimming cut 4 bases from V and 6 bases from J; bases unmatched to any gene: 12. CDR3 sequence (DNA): TGCGCCAGCAGCCTGCAACCCCCTGACAGGGCTGAAGCTTTCTTT. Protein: CASSLQPPDRAEAFF. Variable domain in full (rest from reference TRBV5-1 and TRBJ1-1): KAGVTQTPRYLIKTRGQQVTLSCSPISGHRSVSWYQQTPGQGLQFLFEYFSETQRNKGNFPGRFSGRQFSNSRSEMNVSTLELGDSALYLCASSLQPPDRAEAFFGQGTRLTVV.

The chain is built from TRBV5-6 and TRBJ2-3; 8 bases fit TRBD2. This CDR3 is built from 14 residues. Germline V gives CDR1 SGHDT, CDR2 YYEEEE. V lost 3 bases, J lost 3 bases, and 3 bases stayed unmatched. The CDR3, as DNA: TGTGCCAGCAGCTCCCCGGGAGGGACAGATACGCAGTATTTT. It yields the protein CASSSPGGTDTQYF.

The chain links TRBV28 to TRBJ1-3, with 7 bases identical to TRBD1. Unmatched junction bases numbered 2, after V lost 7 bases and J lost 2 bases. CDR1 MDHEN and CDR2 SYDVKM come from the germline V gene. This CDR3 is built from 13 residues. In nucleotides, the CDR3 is TGTGCCAGCACGACAGGGACTGGAAACACCATATATTTT. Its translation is CASTTGTGNTIYF. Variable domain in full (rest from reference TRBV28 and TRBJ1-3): DVKVTQSSRYLVKRTGEKVFLECVQDMDHENMFWYRQDPGLGLRLIYFSYDVKMKEKGDIPEGYSVSREKKERFSLILESASTNQTSMYLCASTTGTGNTIYFGEGSWLTVV.

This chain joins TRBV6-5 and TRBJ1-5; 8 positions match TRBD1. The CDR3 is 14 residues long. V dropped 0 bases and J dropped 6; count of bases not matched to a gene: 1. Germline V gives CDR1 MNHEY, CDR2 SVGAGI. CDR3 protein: CASSYSQGGQPQHF. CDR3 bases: TGTGCCAGCAGTTACTCACAGGGGGGTCAGCCCCAGCATTTT.

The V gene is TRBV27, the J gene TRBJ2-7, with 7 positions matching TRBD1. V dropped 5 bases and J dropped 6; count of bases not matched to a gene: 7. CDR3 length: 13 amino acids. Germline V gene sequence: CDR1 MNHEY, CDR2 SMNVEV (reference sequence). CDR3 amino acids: CASSTEYRGEQYF. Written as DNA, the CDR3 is TGTGCCAGCAGTACCGAATACAGGGGCGAGCAGTACTTC.

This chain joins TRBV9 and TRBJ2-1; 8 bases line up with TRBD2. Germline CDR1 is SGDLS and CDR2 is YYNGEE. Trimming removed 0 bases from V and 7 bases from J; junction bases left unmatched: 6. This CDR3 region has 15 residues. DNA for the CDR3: TGTGCCAGCAGCGTAGCCAGCGGGAGTGATAATGAGCAGTTCTTC. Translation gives CASSVASGSDNEQFF.

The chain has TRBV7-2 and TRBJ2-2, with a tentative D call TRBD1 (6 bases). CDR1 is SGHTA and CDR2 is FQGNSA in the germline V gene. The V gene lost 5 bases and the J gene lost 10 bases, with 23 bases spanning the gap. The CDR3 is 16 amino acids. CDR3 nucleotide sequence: TGTGCCAGCAGCCGAGGGACAACTCAGCCTTCCGAGGAGCTGTTTTTT. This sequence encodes CASSRGTTQPSEELFF.

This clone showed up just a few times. The CDR3 sequence is CASSSQGEENYGYTF. Here the CDR3 DNA reads TGTGCCAGCAGCTCACAGGGGGAAGAAAACTATGGCTACACCTTC. This chain joins TRBV7-9 and TRBJ1-2; 8 bases line up with TRBD1. The CDR3 has 15 residues. V gave up 4 bases and J gave up 2 bases; unmatched junction bases: 6. Looked up from germline, CDR1 is SEHNR and CDR2 is FQNEAQ (reference sequence).

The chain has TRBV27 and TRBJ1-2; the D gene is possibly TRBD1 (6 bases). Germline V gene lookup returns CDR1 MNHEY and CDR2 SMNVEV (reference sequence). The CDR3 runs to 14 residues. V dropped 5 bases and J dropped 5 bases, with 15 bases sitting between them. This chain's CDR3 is CASSDTGQVYGYTF. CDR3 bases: TGTGCCAGCAGTGATACAGGGCAGGTATATGGCTACACCTTC.

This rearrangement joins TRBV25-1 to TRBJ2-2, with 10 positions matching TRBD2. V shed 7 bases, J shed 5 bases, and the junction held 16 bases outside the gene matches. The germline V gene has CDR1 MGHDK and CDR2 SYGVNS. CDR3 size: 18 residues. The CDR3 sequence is CASKGGVKLAGRTGELFF. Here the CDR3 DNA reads TGTGCCAGCAAGGGGGGGGTTAAACTAGCGGGGAGGACCGGGGAGCTGTTTTTT.

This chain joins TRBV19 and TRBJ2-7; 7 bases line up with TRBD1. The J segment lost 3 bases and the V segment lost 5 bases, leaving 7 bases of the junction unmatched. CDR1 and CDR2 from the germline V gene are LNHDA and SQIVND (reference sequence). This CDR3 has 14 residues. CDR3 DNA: TGTGCCAGTAGTGGCGGACAGGAAGGCTACGAGCAGTACTTC. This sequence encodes CASSGGQEGYEQYF.

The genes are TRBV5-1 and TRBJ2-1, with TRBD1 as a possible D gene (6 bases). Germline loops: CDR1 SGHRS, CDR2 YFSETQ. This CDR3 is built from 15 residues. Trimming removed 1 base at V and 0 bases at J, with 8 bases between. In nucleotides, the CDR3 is TGCGCCAGCAGCTTGACAGGGAGCTCCTACAATGAGCAGTTCTTC. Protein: CASSLTGSSYNEQFF.

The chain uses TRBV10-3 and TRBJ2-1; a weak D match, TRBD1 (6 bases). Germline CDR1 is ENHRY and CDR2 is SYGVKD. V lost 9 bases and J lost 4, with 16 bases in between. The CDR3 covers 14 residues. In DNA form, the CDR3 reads TGTGCCATAGCCGGGACAACCTTATACAATGAGCAGTTCTTC. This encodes CAIAGTTLYNEQFF.

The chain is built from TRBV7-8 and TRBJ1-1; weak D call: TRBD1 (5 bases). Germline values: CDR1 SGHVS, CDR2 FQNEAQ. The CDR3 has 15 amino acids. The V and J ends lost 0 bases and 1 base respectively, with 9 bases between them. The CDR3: CASSLAQGRNTEAFF. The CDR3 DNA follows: TGTGCCAGCAGCTTAGCCCAGGGCCGGAACACTGAAGCTTTCTTT.

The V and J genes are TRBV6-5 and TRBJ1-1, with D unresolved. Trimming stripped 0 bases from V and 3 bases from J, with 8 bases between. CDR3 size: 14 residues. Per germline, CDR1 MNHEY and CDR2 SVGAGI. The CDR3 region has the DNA TGTGCCAGCAGTTACTCTGAGGGTTACACTGAAGCTTTCTTT. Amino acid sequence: CASSYSEGYTEAFF.

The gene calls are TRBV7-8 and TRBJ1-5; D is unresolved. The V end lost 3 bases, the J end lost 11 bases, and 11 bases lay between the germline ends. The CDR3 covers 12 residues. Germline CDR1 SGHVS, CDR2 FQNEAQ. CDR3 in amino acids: CASSFAGRTQHF. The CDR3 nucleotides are TGTGCCAGCAGCTTCGCAGGCAGGACCCAGCATTTT. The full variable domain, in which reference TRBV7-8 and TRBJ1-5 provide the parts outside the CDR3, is GAGVSQSPRYKVAKRGQDVALRCDPISGHVSLFWYQQALGQGPEFLTYFQNEAQLDKSGLPSDRFFAERPEGSVSTLKIQRTQQEDSAVYLCASSFAGRTQHFGDGTRLSIL.

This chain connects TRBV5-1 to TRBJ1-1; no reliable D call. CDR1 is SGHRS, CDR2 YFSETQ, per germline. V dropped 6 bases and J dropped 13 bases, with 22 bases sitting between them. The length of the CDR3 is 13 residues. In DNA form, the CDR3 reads TGCGCCAGCACTCTTAGTAGTCTCGGTAGTCTTTTCTTT. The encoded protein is CASTLSSLGSLFF.

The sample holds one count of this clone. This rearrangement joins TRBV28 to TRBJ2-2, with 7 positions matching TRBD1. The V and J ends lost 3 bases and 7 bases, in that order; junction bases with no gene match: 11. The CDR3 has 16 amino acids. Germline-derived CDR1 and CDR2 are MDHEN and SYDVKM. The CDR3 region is CASSFISTGTGGELFF. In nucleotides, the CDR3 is TGTGCCAGCAGTTTCATTTCGACAGGGACGGGCGGGGAGCTGTTTTTT.

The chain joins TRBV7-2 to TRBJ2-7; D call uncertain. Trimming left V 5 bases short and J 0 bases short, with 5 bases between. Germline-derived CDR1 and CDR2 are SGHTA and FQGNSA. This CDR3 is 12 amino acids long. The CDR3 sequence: CASSLSSYEQYF. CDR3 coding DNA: TGTGCCAGCAGCCTCAGCTCCTACGAGCAGTACTTC.

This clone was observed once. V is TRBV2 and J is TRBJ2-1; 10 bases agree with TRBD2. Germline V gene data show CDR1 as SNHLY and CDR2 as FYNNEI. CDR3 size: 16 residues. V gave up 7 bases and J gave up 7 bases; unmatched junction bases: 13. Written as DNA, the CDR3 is TGTGCCAGCACCCAGTCCCTAGCGGGAGTGGGGAATGAGCAGTTCTTC. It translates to CASTQSLAGVGNEQFF.

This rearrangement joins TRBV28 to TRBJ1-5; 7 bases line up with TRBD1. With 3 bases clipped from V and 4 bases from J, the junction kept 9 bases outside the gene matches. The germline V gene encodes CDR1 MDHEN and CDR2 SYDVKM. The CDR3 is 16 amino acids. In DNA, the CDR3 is TGTGCCAGCAGTTTGTCATACAGGGGACCAAATCAGCCCCAGCATTTT. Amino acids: CASSLSYRGPNQPQHF.